Listed below are T cell receptor beta chains from one sample, sequenced in a study of T cell changes during pregnancy in multiple sclerosis. Sequenced by immunoSEQ multiplex PCR; TCRdb stores in-frame clones only, minus some. This sample yields 70,000 to 95,000 clones, of which more than 90% are seen a single time; roughly 2.1% belongs to the top ten. Sequenced here: peripheral blood, sampled in the second trimester of pregnancy. These receptors came from a female donor in good health, enrolled as a control in a pregnancy study. CDR3s include the opening cysteine and the closing phenylalanine or tryptophan. D genes are given only for firm matches. Rows may omit the clone size; those that give it use once, few, many or a size class.

.,few,TRBV6-5,TRBJ1-1,TGTGCCAGCAGTTGGCAGGGGTTGAGTACTGAAGCTTTCTTT,CASSWQGLSTEAFF
TRBD2,.,TRBV5-6,TRBJ2-6,TGTGCCAGCAGCCGTAGCGGGATTGGGGCCAACGTCCTGACTTTC,CASSRSGIGANVLTF
TRBD2,.,TRBV4-3,TRBJ2-1,TGCGCCAGCAGCCCTCTTTTGTGGGGGGGGAATGAGCAGTTCTTC,CASSPLLWGGNEQFF
.,.,TRBV7-9,TRBJ1-2,TGTGCCAGCAGCTTAGCGGGCGGGGATCGTAACTATGGCTACACCTTC,CASSLAGGDRNYGYTF
.,once,TRBV6-1,TRBJ1-3,TGTGCCAGCAGTGAAGCTGCTTGGGCCTCTGGAAACACCATATATTTT,CASSEAAWASGNTIYF
.,once,TRBV9,TRBJ2-5,TGTGCCAGCAGCGTAGAGGGAGAAGAGACCCAGTACTTC,CASSVEGEETQYF
TRBD1,.,TRBV5-1,TRBJ2-3,TGCGCCAGCAGCCCATGGGACAGGGGTAATACAGATACGCAGTATTTT,CASSPWDRGNTDTQYF
.,.,TRBV4-2,TRBJ1-2,TGTGCCAGCAGCCAAGATCTTAGTGGCTACACCTTC,CASSQDLSGYTF
.,.,TRBV5-1,TRBJ1-4,TGCGCCAGCAGCTTGCAACAGGGAGGGGAAAAACTGTTTTTT,CASSLQQGGEKLFF
.,.,TRBV6-5,TRBJ1-3,TGTGCCAGCAGTTACTCGGTAGGGAGCTCTGGAAACACCATATATTTT,CASSYSVGSSGNTIYF
TRBD1,few,TRBV19,TRBJ2-5,TGTGCCAGTAGTATACCCGGGACAGTCAATGGGACCCAGTACTTC,CASSIPGTVNGTQYF
.,.,TRBV6-1,TRBJ1-2,TGTGCCAGCAGTGAATCCTTGGGAGGGGCTGGCTACACCTTC,CASSESLGGAGYTF
.,.,TRBV7-9,TRBJ2-2,TGTGCCAGCAGCTCTGGGCTATCCGGGGAGCTGTTTTTT,CASSSGLSGELFF
.,once,TRBV6-1,TRBJ1-1,TGTGCCAGCTCTATCAGGGAAACTGAAGCTTTCTTT,CASSIRETEAFF
TRBD1,once,TRBV2,TRBJ1-1,TGTGCCAGCAGAGAGGACAGGGGCGAAGCTTTCTTT,CASREDRGEAFF
TRBD2,.,TRBV5-1,TRBJ2-3,TGCGCCAGCAGCATTAGCGGGCCCACAGATACGCAGTATTTT,CASSISGPTDTQYF
TRBD2,.,TRBV9,TRBJ2-3,TGTGCCAGCAGCCCGTACTCTAGCGGGGTAGGTCTTGCAGATACGCAGTATTTT,CASSPYSSGVGLADTQYF
.,.,TRBV7-2,TRBJ1-5,TGTGCCAGCAGAAGCGACAGGAATCAGCCCCAGCATTTT,CASRSDRNQPQHF
.,.,TRBV18,TRBJ1-3,TGTGCCAGCTCACCACAGGGGTCTGGAAACACCATATATTTT,CASSPQGSGNTIYF
.,.,TRBV4-1,TRBJ1-3,TGCGCCAGCAGCCAAGTTGACATGGGTTTCCTCTCTGGAAACACCATATATTTT,CASSQVDMGFLSGNTIYF
TRBD2,.,TRBV5-1,TRBJ2-1,TGCGCCAGCAGCTTAGCGGGAGAGCAGTTCTTC,CASSLAGEQFF
TRBD2,.,TRBV11-3,TRBJ2-2,TGTGCCAGCAGCCCGGGGGGGGACGGGGAGCTGTTTTTT,CASSPGGDGELFF
TRBD1,.,TRBV27,TRBJ1-6,TGTGCCAGCAGTTTCGCCACAGGGACAGGGGGATGGAATTCACCCCTCCACTTT,CASSFATGTGGWNSPLHF
.,.,TRBV11-2,TRBJ2-1,TGTGCCAGCAGCTTAGGGCGGGGGCAGTTCTTC,CASSLGRGQFF
.,.,TRBV5-1,TRBJ1-2,TGCGCCAGTATTACCCAGCCCGGAGACTATGGCTACACCTTC,CASITQPGDYGYTF
.,.,TRBV6-5,TRBJ1-5,.,CASSSSPESNQPQHF
TRBD1,.,TRBV19,TRBJ2-7,TGTGCCAGTACTGGCAGGGGGCTAGGCGAGCAGTACTTC,CASTGRGLGEQYF
TRBD2,.,TRBV7-8,TRBJ2-1,TGTGCCAGCAGCAAACGGGACTACAAAGTGATAAATGAGCAGTTCTTC,CASSKRDYKVINEQFF